Only a few counts were recorded for the clone carrying this T cell receptor beta chain. Its target is unknown. The junction had 10 bases not matched to a gene; V was cut back by 0 bases and J by 7 bases. The CDR3 contains 18 residues. The germline V gene encodes CDR1 SGHTA and CDR2 FQGNSA. This sample was taken from a study of CD8 T cells in ankylosing spondylitis. Overall study results and limits: A number of the motif variants had already been described in reactive arthritis synovial fluid and blood. Researchers report that disease-linked clones proved CD8+ and relatively rare in peripheral blood. Significant enrichment of disease-linked clones was reportedly seen in matched ankylosing spondylitis synovial fluid. Characteristic, it appeared, of ankylosing spondylitis blood was a TCR beta motif of fewer than 10 highly homologous variants.

TCRdb passed the 5' RACE reads through MiXCR, listing each CDR3 protein once. This table holds 750,000 to 850,000 distinct CDR3 sequences, 12% found once. The V and J genes are TRBV7-2 and TRBJ2-5, with 14 bases lining up with TRBD2. Sequenced: blood, either unsorted or a sorted T cell fraction (not recorded which). This TCR derives from a male donor with ankylosing spondylitis. CDR3 coding DNA: TGTGCCAGCAGCTTAGCTGGGGGACTAGCGGGAGCTCCATTGACCCAGTACTTC. It translates to CASSLAGGLAGAPLTQYF.